This T cell receptor beta chain originates from a study of cytomegalovirus exposure and HLA in healthy donors. Germline V gene lookup returns CDR1 SGHTA and CDR2 FQGTGA. V was pared by 0 bases and J by 1 base, with 10 bases between. The CDR3 covers 15 residues. The PCR used 60 Vbeta and 13 Jbeta primers. Sequenced by immunoSEQ multiplex PCR; TCRdb stores in-frame clones only, minus some. Its table records about 150,000 clones. This sequence joins TRBV7-3 and TRBJ2-7; D is perhaps TRBD1 (5 bases). Sequenced input: PBMCs. This receptor was identified in a woman between 45 and 60 years old in good health and CMV-seronegative. CDR3 residues: CASSLTGAVSYEQYF. CDR3 nucleotide sequence: TGTGCCAGCAGCTTAACTGGGGCGGTATCCTACGAGCAGTACTTC.